This record concerns one T cell receptor (beta chain) sequence. The antigen is unknown. These data belong to a study of T cell repertoires in cytomegalovirus infection. Across the study: Signatures in public TCR beta sequences pointed to both CMV infection and matching HLA type. Overall study findings and caveats: Cumulated frequencies of public TCR beta families served to identify carriers of CMV plus the relevant HLA. HLA-C-restricted CMV clonotypes gave the most frequent clonotype in two of eight donors.

From the reads, TCRdb called clonotypes with MiXCR, one entry per CDR3 protein. Altogether fewer than 200,000 distinct CDR3 sequences are present, approximately 19% being singletons, with the ten largest covering about 2.9%. The receptor's source is a human donor in good health (CMV status not recorded). Some clones in this sample may be carry-over from other donors' samples. The sequencing input was PBMCs.

CDR3 nucleotides: TGTGCCAGCAGCTCCGGAACACCCGCGAACTATGGCTACACCTTC. Its translation: CASSSGTPANYGYTF. The genes are TRBV7-2 and TRBJ1-2; no definite D call. The CDR3 contains 15 residues. V lost 4 bases and J 2 bases, leaving 14 bases between the germline ends. CDR1 and CDR2 from the germline V gene are SGHTA and FQGNSA.